This T cell receptor beta chain is from a study of T cell clonotyping in hematopoietic cell transplantation. Study in general: Cytoreduction preceded collection of pretransplant recipient samples. Notes on the study in general: After transplant, recipient diversity fell while pathologically expanded clonotypes grew through day 180. No sorting was done, leaving CD4 and CD8 contributions mixed.

Germline values: CDR1 LGHNA, CDR2 YSLEER. J lost 6 bases, V lost 1 base, and 9 bases had no gene match. This CDR3 comprises 17 residues. Time point in this sample: recipient sample about 28 days before transplant, after cytoreduction. Assay used: immunoSEQ multiplex PCR; TCRdb lists only in-frame clones, some missing. The sample holds about 41,000 clones; 85% are singletons and the top ten take roughly 2.8%. Concerning this clone: The antigen is not known.

Sample: peripheral blood mononuclear cells, taken before stem cell transplant. This receptor was obtained from a man in his sixties with acute myeloid leukemia. Some clones in this sample may be carry-over from other donors' samples. V usage is TRBV4-3 and J usage is TRBJ2-3; 11 bases match TRBD2. Here the CDR3 reads CASSQGVAGGPADTQYF. CDR3 DNA: TGCGCCAGCAGCCAAGGGGTAGCGGGGGGGCCTGCGGATACGCAGTATTTT.